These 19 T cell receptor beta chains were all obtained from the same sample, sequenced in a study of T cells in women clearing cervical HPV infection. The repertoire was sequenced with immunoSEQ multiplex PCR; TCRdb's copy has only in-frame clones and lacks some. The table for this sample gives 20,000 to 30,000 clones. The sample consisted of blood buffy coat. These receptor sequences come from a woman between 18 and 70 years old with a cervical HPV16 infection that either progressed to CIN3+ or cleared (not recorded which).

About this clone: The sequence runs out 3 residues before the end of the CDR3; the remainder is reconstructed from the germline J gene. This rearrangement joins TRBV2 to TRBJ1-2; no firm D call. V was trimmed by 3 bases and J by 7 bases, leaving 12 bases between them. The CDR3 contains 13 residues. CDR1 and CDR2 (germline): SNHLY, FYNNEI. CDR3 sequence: CASSDVSGTGYTF. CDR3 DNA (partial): TGTGCCAGCAGTGATGTTTCAGGAACTGGC.

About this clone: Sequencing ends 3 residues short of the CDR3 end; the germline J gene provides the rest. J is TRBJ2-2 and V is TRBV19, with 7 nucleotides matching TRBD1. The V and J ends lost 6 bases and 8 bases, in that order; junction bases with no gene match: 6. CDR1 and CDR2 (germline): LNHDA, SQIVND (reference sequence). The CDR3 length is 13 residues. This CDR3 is CASREDRLGELFF. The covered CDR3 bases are TGTGCCAGTAGGGAGGACAGGTTAGGGGAG.

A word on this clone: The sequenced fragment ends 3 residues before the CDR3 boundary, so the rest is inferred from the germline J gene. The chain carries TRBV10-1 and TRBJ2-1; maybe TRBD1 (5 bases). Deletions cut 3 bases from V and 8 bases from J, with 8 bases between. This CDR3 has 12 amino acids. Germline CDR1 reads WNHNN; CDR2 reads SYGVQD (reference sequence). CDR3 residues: CASSDVRDEQFF. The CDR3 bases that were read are TGCGCCAGCAGTGATGTCAGGGATGAG.

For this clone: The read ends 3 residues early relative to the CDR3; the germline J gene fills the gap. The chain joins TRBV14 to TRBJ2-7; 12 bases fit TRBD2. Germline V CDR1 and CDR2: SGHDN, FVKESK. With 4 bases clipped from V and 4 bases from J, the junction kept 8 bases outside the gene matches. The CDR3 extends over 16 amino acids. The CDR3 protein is CASSLWTSGTAYEQYF. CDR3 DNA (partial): TGTGCCAGCAGCCTATGGACTAGCGGGACGGCATACGAG.

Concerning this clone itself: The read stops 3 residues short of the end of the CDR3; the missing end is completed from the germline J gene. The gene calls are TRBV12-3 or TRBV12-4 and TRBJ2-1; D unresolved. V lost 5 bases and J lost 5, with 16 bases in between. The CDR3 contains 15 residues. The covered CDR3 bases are TGTGCCAGCAGTCCCCTTTTCGCTCGGGACAATGAG. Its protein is CASSPLFARDNE. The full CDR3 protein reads CASSPLFARDNEQFF.

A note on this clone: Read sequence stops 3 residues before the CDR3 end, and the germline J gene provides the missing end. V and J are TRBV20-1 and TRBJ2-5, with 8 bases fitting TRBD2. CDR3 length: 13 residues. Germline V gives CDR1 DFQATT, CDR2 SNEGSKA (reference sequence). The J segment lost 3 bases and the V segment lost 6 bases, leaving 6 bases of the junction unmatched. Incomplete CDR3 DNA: TGCAGTGCCAGCGGGGGTGGTGAAGAGACC. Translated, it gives CSASGGGEET. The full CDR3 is CSASGGGEETQYF.

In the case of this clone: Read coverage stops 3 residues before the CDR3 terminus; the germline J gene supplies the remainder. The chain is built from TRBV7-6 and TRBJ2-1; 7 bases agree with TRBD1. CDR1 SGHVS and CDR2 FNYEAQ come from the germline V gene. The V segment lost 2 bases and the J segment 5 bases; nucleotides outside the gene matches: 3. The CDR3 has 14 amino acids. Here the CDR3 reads CASSLFQGDNEQFF. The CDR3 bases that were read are TGTGCCAGCAGCTTATTCCAGGGGGACAATGAG.

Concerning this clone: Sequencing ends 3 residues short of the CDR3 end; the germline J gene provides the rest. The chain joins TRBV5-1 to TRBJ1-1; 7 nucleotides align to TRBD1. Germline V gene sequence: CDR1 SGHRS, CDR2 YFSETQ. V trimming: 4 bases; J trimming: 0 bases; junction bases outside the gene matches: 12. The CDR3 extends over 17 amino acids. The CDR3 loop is CASSGTGQWVMNTEAFF. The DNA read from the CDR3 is TGCGCCAGCAGCGGCACGGGACAGTGGGTTATGAACACTGAA.

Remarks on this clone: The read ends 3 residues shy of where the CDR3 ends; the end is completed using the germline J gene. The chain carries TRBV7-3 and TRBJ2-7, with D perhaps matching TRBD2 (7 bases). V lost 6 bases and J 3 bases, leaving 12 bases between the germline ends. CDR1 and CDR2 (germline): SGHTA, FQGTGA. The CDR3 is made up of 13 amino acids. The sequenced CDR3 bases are TGTGCCAGCAGTCGGGGGGCGGGCTACGAG. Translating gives CASSRGAGYE. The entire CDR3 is CASSRGAGYEQYF.

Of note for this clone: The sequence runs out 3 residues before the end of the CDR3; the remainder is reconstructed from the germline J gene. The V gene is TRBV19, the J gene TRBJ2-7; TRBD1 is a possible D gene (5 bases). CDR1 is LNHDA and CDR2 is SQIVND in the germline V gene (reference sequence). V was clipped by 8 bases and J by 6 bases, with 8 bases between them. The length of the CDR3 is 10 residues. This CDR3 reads CASLGAEQYF. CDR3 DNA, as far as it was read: TGTGCCAGTCTAGGGGCCGAG. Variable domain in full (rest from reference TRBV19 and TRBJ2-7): DGGITQSPKYLFRKEGQNVTLSCEQNLNHDAMYWYRQDPGQGLRLIYYSQIVNDFQKGDIAEGYSVSREKKESFPLTVTSAQKNPTAFYLCASLGAEQYFGPGTRLTVT.

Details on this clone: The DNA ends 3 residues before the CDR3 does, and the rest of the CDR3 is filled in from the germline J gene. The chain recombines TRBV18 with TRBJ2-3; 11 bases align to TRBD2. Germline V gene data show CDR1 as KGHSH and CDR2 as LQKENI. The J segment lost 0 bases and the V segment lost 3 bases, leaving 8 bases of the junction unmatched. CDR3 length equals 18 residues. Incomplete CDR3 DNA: TGTGCCAGCTCACCGACTAGCGGGGTTCTCCGTAGCACAGATACG. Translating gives CASSPTSGVLRSTDT. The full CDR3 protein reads CASSPTSGVLRSTDTQYF.

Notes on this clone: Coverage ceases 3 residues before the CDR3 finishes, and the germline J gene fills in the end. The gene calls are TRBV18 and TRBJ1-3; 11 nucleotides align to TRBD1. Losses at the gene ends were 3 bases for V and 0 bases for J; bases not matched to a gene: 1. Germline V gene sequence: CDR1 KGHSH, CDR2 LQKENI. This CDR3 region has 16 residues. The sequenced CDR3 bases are TGTGCCAGCTCACCTGGGACAGGGGGCTCTGGAAACACC. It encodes CASSPGTGGSGNT. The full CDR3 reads CASSPGTGGSGNTIYF.

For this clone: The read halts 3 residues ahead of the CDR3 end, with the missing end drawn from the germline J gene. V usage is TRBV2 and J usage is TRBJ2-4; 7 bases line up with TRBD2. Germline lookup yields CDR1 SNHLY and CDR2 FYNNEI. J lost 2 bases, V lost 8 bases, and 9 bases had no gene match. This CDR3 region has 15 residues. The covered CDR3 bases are TGTGCCAGCTGGGGCGGGGGAGAGTCCAAAAACATT. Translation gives CASWGGGESKNI. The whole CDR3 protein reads CASWGGGESKNIQYF.

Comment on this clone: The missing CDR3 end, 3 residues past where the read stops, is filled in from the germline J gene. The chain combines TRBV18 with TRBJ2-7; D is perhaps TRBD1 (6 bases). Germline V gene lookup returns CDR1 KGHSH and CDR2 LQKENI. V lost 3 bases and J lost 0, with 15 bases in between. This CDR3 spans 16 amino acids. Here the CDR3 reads CASSPGLRGTSYEQYF. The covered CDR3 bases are TGTGCCAGCTCACCTGGGTTGAGGGGGACCTCCTACGAG.

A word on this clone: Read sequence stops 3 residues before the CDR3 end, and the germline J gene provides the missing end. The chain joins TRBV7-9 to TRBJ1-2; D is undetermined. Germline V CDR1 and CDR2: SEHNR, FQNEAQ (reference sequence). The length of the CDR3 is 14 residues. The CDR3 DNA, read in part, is TGTGCCAGCAGCTTAGGCACCAATTCCTACGAC. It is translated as CASSLGTNSYD. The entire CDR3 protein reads CASSLGTNSYDYTF.

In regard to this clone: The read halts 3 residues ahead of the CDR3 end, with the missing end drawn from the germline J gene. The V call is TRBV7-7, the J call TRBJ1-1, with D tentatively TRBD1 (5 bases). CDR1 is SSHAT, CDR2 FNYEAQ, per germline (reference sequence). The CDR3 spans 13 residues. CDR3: CAGSLEEGTEAFF. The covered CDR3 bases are TGTGCTGGCAGCTTAGAGGAGGGGACTGAA.

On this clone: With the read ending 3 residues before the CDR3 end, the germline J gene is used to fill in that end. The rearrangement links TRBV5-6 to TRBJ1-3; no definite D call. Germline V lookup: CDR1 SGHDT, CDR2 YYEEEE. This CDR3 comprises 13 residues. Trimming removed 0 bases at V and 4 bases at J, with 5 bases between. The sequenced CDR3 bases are TGTGCCAGCAGCTTGGGCGGGGGAAACACC. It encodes CASSLGGGNT. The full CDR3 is CASSLGGGNTIYF.

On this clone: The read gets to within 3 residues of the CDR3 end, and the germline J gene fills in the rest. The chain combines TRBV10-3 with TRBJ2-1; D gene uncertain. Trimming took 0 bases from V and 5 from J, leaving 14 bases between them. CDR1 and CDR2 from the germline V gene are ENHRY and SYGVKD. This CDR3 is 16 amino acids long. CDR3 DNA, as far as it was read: TGTGCCATCAGTGAGTCGACCCAGCGCTTAGACAATGAG. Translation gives CAISESTQRLDNE. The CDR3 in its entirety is CAISESTQRLDNEQFF.

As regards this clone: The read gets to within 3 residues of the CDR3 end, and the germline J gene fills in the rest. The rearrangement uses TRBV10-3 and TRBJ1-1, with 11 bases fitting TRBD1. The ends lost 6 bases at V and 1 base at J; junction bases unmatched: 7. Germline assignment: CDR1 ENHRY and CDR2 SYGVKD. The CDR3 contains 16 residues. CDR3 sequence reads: CAISGTGGLANTEAFF. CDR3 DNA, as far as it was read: TGTGCCATCAGCGGGACAGGGGGGTTAGCGAACACTGAA.